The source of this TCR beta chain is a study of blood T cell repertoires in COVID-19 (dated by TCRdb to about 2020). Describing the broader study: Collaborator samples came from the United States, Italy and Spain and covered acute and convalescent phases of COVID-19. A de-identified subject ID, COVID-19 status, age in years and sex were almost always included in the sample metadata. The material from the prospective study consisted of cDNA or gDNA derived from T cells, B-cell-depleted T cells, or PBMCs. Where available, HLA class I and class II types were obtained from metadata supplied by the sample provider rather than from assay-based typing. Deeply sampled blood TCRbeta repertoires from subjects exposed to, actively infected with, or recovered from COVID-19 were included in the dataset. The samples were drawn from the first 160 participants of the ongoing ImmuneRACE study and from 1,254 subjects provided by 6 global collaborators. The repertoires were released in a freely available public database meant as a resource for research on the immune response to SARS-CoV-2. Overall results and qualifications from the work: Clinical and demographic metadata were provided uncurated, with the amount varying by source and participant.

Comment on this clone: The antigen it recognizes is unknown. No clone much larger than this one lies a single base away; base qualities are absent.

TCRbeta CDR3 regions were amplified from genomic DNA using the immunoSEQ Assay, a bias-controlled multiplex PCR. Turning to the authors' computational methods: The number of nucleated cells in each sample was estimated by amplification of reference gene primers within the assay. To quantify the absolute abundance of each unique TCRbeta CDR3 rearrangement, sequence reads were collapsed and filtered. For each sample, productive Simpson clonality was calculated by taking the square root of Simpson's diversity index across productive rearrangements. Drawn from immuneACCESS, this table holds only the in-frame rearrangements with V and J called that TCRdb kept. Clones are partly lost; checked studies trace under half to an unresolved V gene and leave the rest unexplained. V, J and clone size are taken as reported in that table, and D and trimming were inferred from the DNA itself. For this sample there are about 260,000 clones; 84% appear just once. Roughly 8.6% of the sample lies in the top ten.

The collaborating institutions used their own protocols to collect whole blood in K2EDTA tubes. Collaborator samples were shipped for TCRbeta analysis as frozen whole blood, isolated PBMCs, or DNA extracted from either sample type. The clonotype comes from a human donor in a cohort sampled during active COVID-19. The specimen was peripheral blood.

The nucleotides are TGTGCCAGCAGGGCGGCTAGCTCCTACGAGCAGTACTTC. This sequence encodes CASRAASSYEQYF. The chain is made from TRBV28 and TRBJ2-7; a confident D gene designation cannot be given. Counted from cysteine to phenylalanine, this CDR3 has 13 amino acids. Of the read, only the CDR3 DNA is kept; its 39 bases are in frame from base 1. According to the germline V gene, CDR1 reads MDHEN and CDR2 reads SYDVKM. Relative to germline, V is 6 bases shorter and J is 0 bases shorter, with 9 bases between their ends.